Following are 9 T cell receptor beta chains from one sample sequenced in a study of blood T cell repertoires in COVID-19 (dated by TCRdb to the early 2020s). Libraries came from the immunoSEQ multiplex PCR assay. Held by TCRdb, this immuneACCESS table contains in-frame sequences only and omits some clones. Under half of the omission traces to an unresolved V gene where checked; the cause of the rest is unknown. The sample has nearly 250,000 clones on record, 86% of them singletons. The top ten clones comprise around 1.5% of the sample. The sequenced sample was peripheral blood. These receptors all come from a woman aged 60-75 years who had recovered from COVID-19.

The chain links TRBV5-4 to TRBJ1-1, with a possible D match to TRBD1 (5 bases). Trimming took off 1 base at V and 11 bases at J, with 12 bases between the two ends. The CDR3 contains 12 residues. CDR1 and CDR2 from the germline V gene are SGHNT and YYREEE (reference sequence). The DNA for the CDR3 is TGTGCCAGCAGCTTGTCGGGGGACGTGGCTTTCTTT. Translated, it gives CASSLSGDVAFF.

This clone was observed once. In nucleotides, the CDR3 is TGCGCCAGCAGCTTGTCGGCAGGGATCGGAAACACCATATATTTT. Its translation is CASSLSAGIGNTIYF. This rearrangement joins TRBV5-1 to TRBJ1-3, with TRBD1 as a possible D gene (5 bases). The CDR3 covers 15 residues. The germline V and J ends were trimmed by 1 base and 4 bases, with 12 bases remaining between them. CDR1 and CDR2 (germline): SGHRS, YFSETQ.

The V and J genes are TRBV3-1 (or the pseudogene TRBV3-2) and TRBJ2-7; 11 bases are shared with TRBD1. The CDR3 consists of 14 residues. CDR1 and CDR2 from the germline V gene are LGHDT and YNNKEL (reference sequence). Trimming cost V 4 bases and J 5 bases; bases outside gene matches: 4. The DNA of the CDR3 is TGTGCCAGCAGCCCCCGGGACAGGGGGAACGAGCAGTACTTC. This codes for CASSPRDRGNEQYF.

V usage is TRBV5-1 and J usage is TRBJ2-2; D remains unclear. The CDR3 has 15 residues. Trimming removed 0 bases at V and 4 bases at J, with 10 bases between. Germline CDR1 SGHRS, CDR2 YFSETQ. CDR3 DNA: TGCGCCAGCAGCTTGGAACTTCAAAGCACCGGGGAGCTGTTTTTT. Amino acids: CASSLELQSTGELFF.

This chain connects TRBV6-2 or TRBV6-3 to TRBJ2-1, with 10 nucleotides matching TRBD2. V was pared by 2 bases and J by 2 bases, with 6 bases of the junction left unmatched. Germline V gene lookup returns CDR1 MNHEY and CDR2 SVGEGT. The CDR3 runs to 17 residues. Here the CDR3 DNA reads TGTGCCAGCAGTTACCTCCGGGGACTAGCGACCTACAATGAGCAGTTCTTC. Its translation is CASSYLRGLATYNEQFF.

This sequence joins TRBV5-1 and TRBJ1-1; 7 bases are a match to TRBD1. J gave up 6 bases and V 1 base, and 3 bases lay outside the gene matches. This CDR3 spans 13 amino acids. Germline V CDR1 and CDR2: SGHRS, YFSETQ. This chain's CDR3 is CASSLYRGSEAFF. CDR3 nucleotides: TGCGCCAGCAGCTTGTACAGGGGCTCTGAAGCTTTCTTT.

The chain recombines TRBV7-8 with TRBJ2-7; D possibly corresponds to TRBD2 (6 bases). This CDR3 is built from 14 residues. Trimming took 5 bases from V and 0 from J, leaving 11 bases between them. The V gene's germline CDR1 is SGHVS and CDR2 FQNEAQ. The CDR3, as DNA: TGTGCCAGCAGCAGGCGGGGCTCCTCCTACGAGCAGTACTTC. It encodes CASSRRGSSYEQYF.

The gene calls are TRBV5-3 and TRBJ1-1; unclear D gene. TRBV5-3 carries the ORF label, with uncertain function. V lost 0 bases, J lost 5 bases, and 11 bases lay in between. CDR3 length: 14 residues. CDR3 nucleotides: TGTGCCAGAAGCTTGGCCCGGGGTACGACTGAAGCTTTCTTT. Amino acid sequence: CARSLARGTTEAFF.

This clone was seen only once. This rearrangement joins TRBV11-2 to TRBJ2-2; 7 bases align to TRBD1. V dropped 4 bases and J dropped 4; count of bases not matched to a gene: 3. CDR3 length: 14 residues. Germline-derived CDR1 and CDR2 are SGHAT and FQNNGV. CDR3 nucleotide sequence: TGTGCCAGCAGCTACAGGGGTAGCACCGGGGAGCTGTTTTTT. This translates into CASSYRGSTGELFF.